Listed here is a single T cell receptor (beta chain). Its antigen is not identified. Germline values: CDR1 MDHEN, CDR2 SYDVKM. The CDR3 is 14 residues long. TCRdb re-called the 5' RACE reads; one entry per CDR3 protein, DNA not given. This repertoire comprises 500,000 to 700,000 distinct CDR3 sequences; its ten largest clones make up under 4.5%. The sample originates from a study of T cells expressing NK-cell markers. For the study at large: Repertoire data for TCR beta were derived from sorted T cells (CD3+CD56+NKG2C+, CD3+CD56+NKG2C- and CD3+CD56-NKG2C+). Sequenced donors, eight in total, included seven who were HCMV-seropositive and one who was seronegative. Notes on the study in general: Among four donors, these clonotypes also ranked first in the CD3+CD56-NKG2C+ fraction. Dominant NKG2C+ clonotypes accounted for about 1.0-8% of CD8+ T cells in six donors.

Sequences were obtained from blood T cells: a sorted CD56 or NKG2C T cell subset, CD4+ or CD8+ T cells, or bulk PBMC T cells (not recorded which). J is TRBJ2-7 and V is TRBV28; TCRdb's D call, TRBD1, is unchecked because there is no DNA. The clonotype was recovered from a man younger than 30 in good health. The CDR3 spells CASSFPGALNEQYF.